This TCR beta chain was recovered during a study of blood T cell repertoires in COVID-19. Study overall: The analysed material was cDNA or gDNA that came from T cells, B-cell-depleted T cells, or PBMCs.

In terms of age and location, participants ranged from roughly 18 to 100 years and lived in under 30 US areas. Participants had their cohort set by participant-reported clinical history. The assay was immunoSEQ multiplex PCR, and TCRdb's table has in-frame clones only and misses some. Of around 200,000 clones listed, about 91% are singletons. V was clipped by 0 bases and J by 7 bases, with 27 bases between them. The CDR3 is 19 residues long. The origin of this receptor is a man younger than 35 with acute COVID-19. Input material: PBMCs or T cells enriched from blood (not recorded which). This chain joins TRBV23-1 and TRBJ1-2; D may be TRBD1 (5 bases). TRBV23-1 is classed as an ORF, of uncertain function. The CDR3 loop is CASSQSSLGRGGSPPGYTF. DNA of the CDR3: TGCGCCAGCAGTCAATCCTCTCTGGGGAGGGGAGGGAGCCCGCCTGGCTACACCTTC.